Listed here is a single T cell receptor beta chain. Antigen unknown. In the PCR, 60 Vbeta and 13 Jbeta primers were used. Assay: immunoSEQ multiplex PCR; the TCRdb copy retains only in-frame clones and omits some. In the table there are fewer than 200,000 clones, over 60% of which are singletons. This CDR3 contains 16 residues. V lost 4 bases and J lost 4, with 18 bases in between. The germline V gene has CDR1 MNHEY and CDR2 SMNVEV (reference sequence). The sample is drawn from a study of cytomegalovirus exposure and HLA in healthy donors. Broader study findings: Using the classifier, cytomegalovirus status was reportedly diagnosed with high specificity and sensitivity. A few chains linked to CMV were shown in vitro to be specific for CMV antigens.

The origin of this receptor is a woman under 40 in good health and CMV-seronegative. The specimen was PBMCs. The V and J genes are TRBV27 and TRBJ2-3, with D possibly matching TRBD2 (6 bases). The CDR3 loop reads CASSSLGGVGSDTQYF. The CDR3 DNA is TGTGCCAGCAGTTCCCTCGGGGGAGTAGGGTCAGATACGCAGTATTTT.